This T cell receptor (beta chain) derives from a study of glioma-infiltrating T cells after dendritic cell vaccination. Across the whole study: Patients received three intradermal dendritic cell vaccine injections at biweekly intervals.

Time point described: after dendritic cell vaccination, including at tumor progression/relapse. With 4 bases clipped from V and 2 bases from J, the junction kept 3 bases outside the gene matches. Germline-derived CDR1 and CDR2 are SGHRS and YFSETQ. The CDR3 is 14 residues long. Sequencing used immunoSEQ multiplex PCR; TCRdb keeps in-frame clones, though not all of them. The table records just under 100,000 clones, roughly 80% of them present only once. The receptor was isolated from a human donor with glioblastoma. This sample comprised blood, obtained after dendritic cell vaccination. The gene calls are TRBV5-1 and TRBJ2-5, with 9 bases aligning to TRBD1. The CDR3 DNA reads TGCGCCAGCAGCCCAGGGACAGGGCAAGAGACCCAGTACTTC. Residues: CASSPGTGQETQYF. Supplemented by reference TRBV5-1 and TRBJ2-5, the full variable domain reads KAGVTQTPRYLIKTRGQQVTLSCSPISGHRSVSWYQQTPGQGLQFLFEYFSETQRNKGNFPGRFSGRQFSNSRSEMNVSTLELGDSALYLCASSPGTGQETQYFGPGTRLLVL.